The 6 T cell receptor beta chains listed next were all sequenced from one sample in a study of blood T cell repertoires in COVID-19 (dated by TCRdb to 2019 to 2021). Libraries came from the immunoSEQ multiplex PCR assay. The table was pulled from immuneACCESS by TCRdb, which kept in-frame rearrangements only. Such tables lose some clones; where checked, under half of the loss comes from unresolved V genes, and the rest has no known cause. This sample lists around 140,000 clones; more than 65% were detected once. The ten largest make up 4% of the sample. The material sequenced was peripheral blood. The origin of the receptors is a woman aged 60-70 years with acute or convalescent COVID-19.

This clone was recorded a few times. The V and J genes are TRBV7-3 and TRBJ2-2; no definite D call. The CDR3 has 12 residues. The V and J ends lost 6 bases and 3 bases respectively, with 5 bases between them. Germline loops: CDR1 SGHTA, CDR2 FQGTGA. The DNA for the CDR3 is TGTGCCAGCAGTACGGACACCGGGGAGCTGTTTTTT. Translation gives CASSTDTGELFF.

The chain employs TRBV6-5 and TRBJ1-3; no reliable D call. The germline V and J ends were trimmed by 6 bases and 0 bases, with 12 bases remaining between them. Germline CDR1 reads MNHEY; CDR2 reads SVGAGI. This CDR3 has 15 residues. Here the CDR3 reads CASRFSVNSGNTIYF. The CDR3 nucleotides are TGTGCCAGCAGATTTTCAGTGAACTCTGGAAACACCATATATTTT.

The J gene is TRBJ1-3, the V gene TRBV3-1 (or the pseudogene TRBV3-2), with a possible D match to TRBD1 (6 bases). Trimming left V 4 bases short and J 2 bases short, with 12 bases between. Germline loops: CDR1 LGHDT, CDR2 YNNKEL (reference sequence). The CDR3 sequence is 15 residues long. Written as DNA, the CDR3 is TGTGCCAGCAGCCGCACAGGGATTACTGGAAACACCATATATTTT. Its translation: CASSRTGITGNTIYF.

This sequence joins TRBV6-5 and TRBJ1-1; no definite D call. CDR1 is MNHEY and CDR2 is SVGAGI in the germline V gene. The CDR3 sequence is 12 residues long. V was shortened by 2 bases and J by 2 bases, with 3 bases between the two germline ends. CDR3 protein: CASSYINTEAFF. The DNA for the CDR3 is TGTGCCAGCAGTTACATAAACACTGAAGCTTTCTTT.

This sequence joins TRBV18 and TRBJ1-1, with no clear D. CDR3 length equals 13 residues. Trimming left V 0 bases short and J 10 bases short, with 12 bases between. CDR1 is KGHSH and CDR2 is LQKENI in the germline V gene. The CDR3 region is CASSPPGGPGAFF. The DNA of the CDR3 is TGTGCCAGCTCACCACCGGGAGGGCCGGGAGCTTTCTTT.

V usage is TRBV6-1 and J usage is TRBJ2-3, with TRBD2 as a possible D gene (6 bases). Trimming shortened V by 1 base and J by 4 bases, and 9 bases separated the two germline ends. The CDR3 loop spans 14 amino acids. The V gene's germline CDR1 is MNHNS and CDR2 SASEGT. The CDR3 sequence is CASSEGSGSDTQYF. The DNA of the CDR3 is TGTGCCAGCAGTGAAGGCAGCGGGTCAGATACGCAGTATTTT.